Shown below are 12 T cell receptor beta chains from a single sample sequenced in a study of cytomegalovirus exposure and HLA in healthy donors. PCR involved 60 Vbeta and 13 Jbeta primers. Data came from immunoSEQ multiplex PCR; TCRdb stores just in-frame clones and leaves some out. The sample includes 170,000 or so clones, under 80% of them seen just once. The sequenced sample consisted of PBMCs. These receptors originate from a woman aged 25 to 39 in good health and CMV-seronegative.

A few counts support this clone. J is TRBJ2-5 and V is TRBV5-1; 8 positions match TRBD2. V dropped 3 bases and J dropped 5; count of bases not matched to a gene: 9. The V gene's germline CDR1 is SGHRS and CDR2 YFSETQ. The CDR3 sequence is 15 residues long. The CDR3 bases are TGCGCCAGCAGCTCCGGGGGGGCGAATGATGAGACCCAGTACTTC. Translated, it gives CASSSGGANDETQYF.

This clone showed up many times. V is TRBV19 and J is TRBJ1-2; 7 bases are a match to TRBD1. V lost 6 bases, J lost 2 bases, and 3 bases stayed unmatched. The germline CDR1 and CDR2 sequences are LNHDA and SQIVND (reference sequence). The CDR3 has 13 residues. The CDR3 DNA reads TGTGCCAGTAGGACAGGGCCCAACTATGGCTACACCTTC. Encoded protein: CASRTGPNYGYTF.

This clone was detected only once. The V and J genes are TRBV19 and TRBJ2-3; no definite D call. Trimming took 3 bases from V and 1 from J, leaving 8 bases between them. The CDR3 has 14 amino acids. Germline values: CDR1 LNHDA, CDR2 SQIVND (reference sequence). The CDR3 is CASSIAAGTDTQYF. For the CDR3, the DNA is TGTGCCAGTAGTATTGCGGCGGGCACAGATACGCAGTATTTT.

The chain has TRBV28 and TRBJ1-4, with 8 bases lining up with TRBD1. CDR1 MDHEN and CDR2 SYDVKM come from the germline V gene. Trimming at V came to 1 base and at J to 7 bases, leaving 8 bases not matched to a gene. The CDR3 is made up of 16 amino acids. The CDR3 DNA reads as TGTGCCAGCAGTTTATCCCCCTCAGGGGGCATTGAAAAACTGTTTTTT. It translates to CASSLSPSGGIEKLFF. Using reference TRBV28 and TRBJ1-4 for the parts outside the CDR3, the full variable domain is DVKVTQSSRYLVKRTGEKVFLECVQDMDHENMFWYRQDPGLGLRLIYFSYDVKMKEKGDIPEGYSVSREKKERFSLILESASTNQTSMYLCASSLSPSGGIEKLFFGSGTQLSVL.

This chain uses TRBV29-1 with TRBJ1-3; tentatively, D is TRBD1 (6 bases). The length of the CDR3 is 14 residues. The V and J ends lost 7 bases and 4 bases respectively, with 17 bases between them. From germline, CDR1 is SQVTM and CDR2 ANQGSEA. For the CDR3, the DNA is TGCAGCGCCACGTCCGAACAGGGAGGAAACACCATATATTTT. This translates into CSATSEQGGNTIYF. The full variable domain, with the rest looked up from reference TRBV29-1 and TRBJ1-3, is SAVISQKPSRDICQRGTSLTIQCQVDSQVTMMFWYRQQPGQSLTLIATANQGSEATYESGFVIDKFPISRPNLTFSTLTVSNMSPEDSSIYLCSATSEQGGNTIYFGEGSWLTVV.

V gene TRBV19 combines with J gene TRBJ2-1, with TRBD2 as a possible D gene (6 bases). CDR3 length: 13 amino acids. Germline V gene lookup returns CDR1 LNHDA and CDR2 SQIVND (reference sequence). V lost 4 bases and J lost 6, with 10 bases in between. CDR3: CASSTRGTNEQFF. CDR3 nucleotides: TGTGCCAGTAGTACTCGGGGGACCAATGAGCAGTTCTTC.

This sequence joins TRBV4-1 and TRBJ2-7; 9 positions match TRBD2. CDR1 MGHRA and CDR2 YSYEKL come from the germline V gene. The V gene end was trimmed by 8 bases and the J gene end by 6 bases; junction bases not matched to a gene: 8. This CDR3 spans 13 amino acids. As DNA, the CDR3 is TGCGCCAGCCGGGGAGCGGGGGGCGGCGAGCAGTACTTC. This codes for CASRGAGGGEQYF.

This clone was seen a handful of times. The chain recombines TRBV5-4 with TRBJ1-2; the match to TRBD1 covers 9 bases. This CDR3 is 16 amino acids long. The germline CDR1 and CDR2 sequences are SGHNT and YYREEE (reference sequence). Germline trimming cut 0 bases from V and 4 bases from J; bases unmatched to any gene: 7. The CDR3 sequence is CASSLDRGLRAYGYTF. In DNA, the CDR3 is TGTGCCAGCAGCTTGGACAGGGGGCTGAGGGCCTATGGCTACACCTTC.

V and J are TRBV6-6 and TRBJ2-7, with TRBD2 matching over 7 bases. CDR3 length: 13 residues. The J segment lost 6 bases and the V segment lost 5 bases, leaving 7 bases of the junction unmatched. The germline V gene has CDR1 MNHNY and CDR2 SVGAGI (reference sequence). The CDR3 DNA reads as TGTGCCAGCAGTGGGGGGGGAGGGACCGAGCAGTACTTC. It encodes CASSGGGGTEQYF.

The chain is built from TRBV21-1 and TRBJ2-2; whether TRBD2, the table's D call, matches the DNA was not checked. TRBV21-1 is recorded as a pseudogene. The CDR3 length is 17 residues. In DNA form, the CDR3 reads TGTGCCAGCAGCAAAGAGCCCCCCCTAGCGGGGACCGGGGAGCTGTTTTTT. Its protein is CASSKEPPLAGTGELFF.

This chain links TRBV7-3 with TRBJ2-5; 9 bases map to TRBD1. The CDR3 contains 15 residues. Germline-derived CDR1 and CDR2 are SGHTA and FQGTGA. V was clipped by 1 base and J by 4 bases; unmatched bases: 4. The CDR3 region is CASSLMTGGGETQYF. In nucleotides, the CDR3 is TGTGCCAGCAGCTTAATGACAGGGGGTGGAGAGACCCAGTACTTC.

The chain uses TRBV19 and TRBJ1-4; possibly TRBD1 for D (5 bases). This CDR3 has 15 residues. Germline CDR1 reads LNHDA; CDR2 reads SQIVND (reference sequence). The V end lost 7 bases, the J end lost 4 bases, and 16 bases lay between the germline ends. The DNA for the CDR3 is TGTGCCAGTATAGGGCGCGGACACCGTAATGAAAAACTGTTTTTT. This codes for CASIGRGHRNEKLFF.